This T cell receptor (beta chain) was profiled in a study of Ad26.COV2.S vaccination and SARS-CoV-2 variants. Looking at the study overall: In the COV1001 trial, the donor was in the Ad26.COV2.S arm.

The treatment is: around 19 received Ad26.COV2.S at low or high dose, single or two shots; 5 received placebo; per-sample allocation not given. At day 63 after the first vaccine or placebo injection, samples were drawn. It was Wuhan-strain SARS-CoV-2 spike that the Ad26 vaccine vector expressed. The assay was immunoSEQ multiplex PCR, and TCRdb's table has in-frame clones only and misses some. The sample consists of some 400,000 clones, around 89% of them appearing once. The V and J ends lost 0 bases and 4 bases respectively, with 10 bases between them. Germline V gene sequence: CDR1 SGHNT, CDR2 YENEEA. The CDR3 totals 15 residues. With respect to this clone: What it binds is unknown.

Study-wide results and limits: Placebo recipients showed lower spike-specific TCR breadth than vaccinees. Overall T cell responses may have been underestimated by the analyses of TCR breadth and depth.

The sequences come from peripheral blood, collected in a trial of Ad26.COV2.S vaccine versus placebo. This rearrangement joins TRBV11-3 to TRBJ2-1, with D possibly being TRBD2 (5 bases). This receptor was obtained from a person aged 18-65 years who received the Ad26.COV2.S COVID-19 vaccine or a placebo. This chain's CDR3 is CASSLEPAEYNEQFF. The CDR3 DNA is TGTGCCAGCAGCTTAGAACCAGCGGAGTACAATGAGCAGTTCTTC. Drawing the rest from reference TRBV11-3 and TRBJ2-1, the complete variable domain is EAGVVQSPRYKIIEKKQPVAFWCNPISGHNTLYWYLQNLGQGPELLIRYENEEAVDDSQLPKDRFSAERLKGVDSTLKIQPAELGDSAVYLCASSLEPAEYNEQFFGPGTRLTVL.